This passage covers 17 T cell receptor beta chains from one sample sequenced in a study of cytomegalovirus exposure and HLA in healthy donors. 13 Jbeta primers and 60 Vbeta primers were used for the PCR. The data were produced by immunoSEQ multiplex PCR, yet TCRdb's version contains in-frame clones alone and is incomplete. The sample has roughly 60,000 clones, about 73% seen once; the top ten hold 15% to 20%. The sequenced sample was PBMCs. These TCRs come from a woman aged 55-70 years in good health and CMV-seropositive.

V is TRBV6-1 and J is TRBJ2-5; a possible D gene is TRBD2 (7 bases). Germline values: CDR1 MNHNS, CDR2 SASEGT. CDR3 length: 16 residues. Trimming removed 1 base from V and 4 bases from J, with 16 bases in between. The CDR3 is CASSEDWGGFLETQYF. The CDR3 nucleotides are TGTGCCAGCAGTGAAGATTGGGGGGGCTTTTTAGAGACCCAGTACTTC.

The gene calls are TRBV5-1 and TRBJ1-3; D gene uncertain. There are 15 residues in the CDR3. The V end was cut by 0 bases, the J end by 3 bases, with 10 bases between. The germline V gene has CDR1 SGHRS and CDR2 YFSETQ. CDR3 sequence (DNA): TGCGCCAGCAGCTTGGGCGTTCTCTATGGAAACACCATATATTTT. This sequence encodes CASSLGVLYGNTIYF.

The chain carries TRBV19 and TRBJ1-1, with TRBD1 identical over 8 bases. This CDR3 has 15 amino acids. CDR1 and CDR2 from the germline V gene are LNHDA and SQIVND (reference sequence). The V gene end was trimmed by 7 bases and the J gene end by 4 bases; junction bases not matched to a gene: 11. Here the CDR3 reads CASKIQGGDSTEAFF. CDR3 in DNA: TGTGCCAGTAAAATACAGGGGGGAGATAGCACTGAAGCTTTCTTT.

This clone has a single count. The chain has TRBV7-2 and TRBJ2-1; 11 bases match TRBD2. V shed 5 bases and J 8 bases; nucleotides not matched to a gene: 8. This CDR3 is built from 15 residues. CDR1 is SGHTA, CDR2 FQGNSA, per germline. CDR3 in DNA: TGTGCCAGCAGCCGACTAGCGGGGAGCGGGGATGAGCAGTTCTTC. It encodes CASSRLAGSGDEQFF.

The chain employs TRBV7-2 and TRBJ1-1; no firm D call. CDR3 length equals 14 residues. V was clipped by 6 bases and J by 1 base, with 12 bases between them. From germline, CDR1 is SGHTA and CDR2 FQGNSA. The CDR3 region has the DNA TGTGCCAGCAGTGCGACAAACGCGAACACTGAAGCTTTCTTT. Translation: CASSATNANTEAFF.

The CDR3 DNA sequence: TGCGCCACAAAAGAACAAAGCGGGGGAGGGACCGGGGAGCTGTTTTTT. Protein sequence: CATKEQSGGGTGELFF. The rearrangement links TRBV5-1 to TRBJ2-2; 8 bases agree with TRBD2. The V gene's germline CDR1 is SGHRS and CDR2 YFSETQ. The CDR3 has 16 amino acids. J gave up 5 bases and V 9 bases, and 15 bases lay outside the gene matches.

V gene TRBV5-6 combines with J gene TRBJ1-2; 8 bases match TRBD1. Losses at the gene ends were 4 bases for V and 6 bases for J; bases not matched to a gene: 14. The germline CDR1 and CDR2 sequences are SGHDT and YYEEEE. There are 16 residues in the CDR3. CDR3 sequence reads: CASSPDTGGMLDGYTF. CDR3 bases: TGTGCCAGCAGCCCAGACACAGGGGGGATGTTGGATGGCTACACCTTC.

The CDR3 sequence is CSVESGAGSQETQYF. For the CDR3, the DNA is TGCAGCGTTGAGTCGGGCGCGGGGTCCCAAGAGACCCAGTACTTC. The chain employs TRBV29-1 and TRBJ2-5; a possible D gene is TRBD2 (6 bases). V was cut by 3 bases and J by 1 base, with 15 bases left in between. Germline assignment: CDR1 SQVTM and CDR2 ANQGSEA. This CDR3 spans 15 amino acids.

Here the CDR3 reads CASSSLDLDRRNTEAFF. The DNA of the CDR3 is TGCGCCAGCAGCTCCCTCGACCTAGACAGGCGGAACACTGAAGCTTTCTTT. V and J are TRBV5-1 and TRBJ1-1; possibly TRBD1 for D (6 bases). The V and J ends lost 3 bases and 1 base respectively, with 19 bases between them. Germline CDR1 SGHRS, CDR2 YFSETQ. The CDR3 loop spans 17 amino acids. Supplemented by reference TRBV5-1 and TRBJ1-1, the full variable domain reads KAGVTQTPRYLIKTRGQQVTLSCSPISGHRSVSWYQQTPGQGLQFLFEYFSETQRNKGNFPGRFSGRQFSNSRSEMNVSTLELGDSALYLCASSSLDLDRRNTEAFFGQGTRLTVV.

The chain is built from TRBV5-4 and TRBJ2-3; a weak D match, TRBD1 (9 bases). This CDR3 has 16 residues. V was pared by 1 base and J by 11 bases, with 23 bases between. Germline V gene data show CDR1 as SGHNT and CDR2 as YYREEE (reference sequence). This CDR3 reads CASSLKWGTGSGGQYF. Here the CDR3 DNA reads TGTGCCAGCAGCTTGAAGTGGGGGACAGGGAGCGGGGGGCAGTATTTT.

V and J are TRBV7-2 and TRBJ2-5, with 14 bases that match TRBD2. CDR3 size: 16 residues. Per germline, CDR1 SGHTA and CDR2 FQGNSA. The V gene end was trimmed by 5 bases and the J gene end by 1 base; junction bases not matched to a gene: 3. The CDR3 sequence is CASSKTSGGVQETQYF. The CDR3 nucleotides are TGTGCCAGCAGCAAGACTAGCGGGGGGGTCCAAGAGACCCAGTACTTC.

This chain joins TRBV29-1 and TRBJ1-2; D is undetermined. This CDR3 contains 15 residues. Looked up from germline, CDR1 is SQVTM and CDR2 is ANQGSEA. Trimming removed 6 bases from V and 0 bases from J, with 17 bases in between. The CDR3 here is CSVRGPNLANYGYTF. CDR3 DNA sequence: TGCAGCGTCCGCGGGCCGAATCTAGCTAACTATGGCTACACCTTC. Combining the CDR3 with reference TRBV29-1 and TRBJ1-2 gives the whole variable domain SAVISQKPSRDICQRGTSLTIQCQVDSQVTMMFWYRQQPGQSLTLIATANQGSEATYESGFVIDKFPISRPNLTFSTLTVSNMSPEDSSIYLCSVRGPNLANYGYTFGSGTRLTVV.

J is TRBJ2-3 and V is TRBV5-4, with TRBD2 matching over 13 bases. J lost 4 bases, V lost 4 bases, and 15 bases had no gene match. Per the germline V gene, CDR1 is SGHNT and CDR2 is YYREEE (reference sequence). The CDR3 runs 19 residues. The CDR3 sequence: CASSPTSGGPWGLADTQYF. In nucleotides, the CDR3 is TGTGCCAGCAGCCCGACTAGCGGGGGGCCCTGGGGGTTGGCAGATACGCAGTATTTT.

This chain joins TRBV6-6 and TRBJ1-5; the match to TRBD1 covers 7 bases. Germline V gene data show CDR1 as MNHNY and CDR2 as SVGAGI (reference sequence). V lost 7 bases and J lost 2; bases outside the gene matches: 5. The CDR3 is 14 residues long. The CDR3 loop is CASTPGQGNQPQHF. The DNA of the CDR3 is TGTGCCAGCACCCCCGGACAGGGCAATCAGCCCCAGCATTTT.

The chain joins TRBV5-5 to TRBJ1-5, with a weak D call TRBD1 (6 bases). CDR3 length equals 13 residues. The V gene's germline CDR1 is SGHKS and CDR2 YYEKEE (reference sequence). V lost 4 bases and J lost 5, with 10 bases in between. CDR3 DNA sequence: TGTGCCAGCAGCCAGGACAGCCATCAGCCCCAGCATTTT. It translates to CASSQDSHQPQHF.

V usage is TRBV2 and J usage is TRBJ1-2; TRBD1 matches at 12 bases. The CDR3 extends over 13 amino acids. CDR1 and CDR2 from the germline V gene are SNHLY and FYNNEI. The V and J ends lost 4 bases and 12 bases, in that order; junction bases with no gene match: 6. The CDR3: CASSGGTGGVNTF. The CDR3 DNA sequence: TGTGCCAGCAGTGGAGGGACAGGGGGCGTCAACACCTTC.

The chain has TRBV7-8 and TRBJ2-1, with D unresolved. From germline, CDR1 is SGHVS and CDR2 FQNEAQ. With 4 bases removed from V and 3 bases from J, the gap between germline ends came to 16 bases. The CDR3 contains 16 residues. DNA of the CDR3: TGTGCCAGCAGCTCACTGGGTTATAGAGGCTACAATGAGCAGTTCTTC. It is translated as CASSSLGYRGYNEQFF.